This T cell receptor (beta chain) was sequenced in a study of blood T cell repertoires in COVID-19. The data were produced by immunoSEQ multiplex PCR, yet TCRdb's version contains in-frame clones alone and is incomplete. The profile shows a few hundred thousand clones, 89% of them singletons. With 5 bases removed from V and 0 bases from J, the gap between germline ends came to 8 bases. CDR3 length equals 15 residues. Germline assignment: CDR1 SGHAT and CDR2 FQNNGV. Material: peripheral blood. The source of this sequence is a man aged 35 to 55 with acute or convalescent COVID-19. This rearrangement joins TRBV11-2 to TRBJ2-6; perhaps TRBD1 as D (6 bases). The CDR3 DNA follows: TGTGCCAGCAGCATACAGGGCTCTGGGGCCAACGTCCTGACTTTC. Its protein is CASSIQGSGANVLTF.